This T cell receptor (beta chain) was captured by sequencing in a study of response to subunit inactivated influenza vaccine. TCRdb reanalysed the RT-PCR reads using MiXCR and keeps one entry per CDR3 protein. The table lists 200,000 to 250,000 distinct CDR3 sequences, 12% of them singletons. At least ten counts were recorded for this clonotype. V shed 3 bases and J shed 4 bases, with 16 bases lying between them. This CDR3 is built from 15 residues. Germline-derived CDR1 and CDR2 are SGHRS and YFSETQ. This sequence originates from a man in his fifties or sixties who received an inactivated influenza vaccine. The sequences come from non-naive T cells sorted from PBMCs, collected about 14 days before vaccination. The J gene is TRBJ1-2, the V gene TRBV5-1, with D perhaps TRBD1 (6 bases). DNA for the CDR3: TGCGCCAGCAGCTCAGGACAGATCGAAGGCTATGGCTACACCTTC. It is translated as CASSSGQIEGYGYTF.